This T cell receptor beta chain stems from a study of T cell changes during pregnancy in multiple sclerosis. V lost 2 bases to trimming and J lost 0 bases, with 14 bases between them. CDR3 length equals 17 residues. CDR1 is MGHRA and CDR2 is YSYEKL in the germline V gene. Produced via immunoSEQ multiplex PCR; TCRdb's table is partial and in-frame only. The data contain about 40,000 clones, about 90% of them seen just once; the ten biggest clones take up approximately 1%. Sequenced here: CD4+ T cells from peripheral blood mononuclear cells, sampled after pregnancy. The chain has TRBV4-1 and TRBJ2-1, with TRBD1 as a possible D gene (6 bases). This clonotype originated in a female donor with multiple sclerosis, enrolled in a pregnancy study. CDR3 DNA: TGCGCCAGCAGCCAACCCGGACAGCCGATCTCCTACAATGAGCAGTTCTTC. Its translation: CASSQPGQPISYNEQFF.